Below, 2 T cell receptor beta chains from the same sample are listed, as sequenced in a study of shared clonotypes between healthy human individuals. Produced via immunoSEQ multiplex PCR; TCRdb's table is partial and in-frame only. The table lists 1 million to 1.3 million clones, approximately 80% of them singletons. The sample was memory CD4+ T cells from PBMCs. Subset described: CD45RA-negative fraction. Receptor source: a man between 18 and 29 years old in good health. Some clones in this sample may be carry-over from other donors' samples.

The V and J genes are TRBV5-6 and TRBJ1-2, with unresolved D. V lost 4 bases, J lost 3 bases, and 13 bases lay in between. This CDR3 is built from 14 residues. Germline-derived CDR1 and CDR2 are SGHDT and YYEEEE. Written as DNA, the CDR3 is TGTGCCAGCAGCCCCTGGACCGATTACTATGGCTACACCTTC. Protein product: CASSPWTDYYGYTF.

This clone was seen more than once but under ten times. The same CDR3 is also encoded by other DNA sequences in this sample. The chain has TRBV27 and TRBJ1-1; unclear D gene. Germline CDR1 is MNHEY and CDR2 is SMNVEV (reference sequence). The V end lost 3 bases, the J end lost 5 bases, and 4 bases lay between the germline ends. CDR3 length equals 11 residues. The CDR3 here is CASSFGTEAFF. CDR3 coding DNA: TGTGCCAGCAGTTTCGGAACTGAAGCTTTCTTT.